Listed below are T cell receptor beta chains from one sample, sequenced in a study of cytomegalovirus exposure and HLA in healthy donors. Sequencing was performed with immunoSEQ multiplex PCR; in TCRdb, only in-frame clones are kept and a portion is missing. The table includes some 140,000 clones, 75% to 85% detected once. The sample comprised PBMCs. These receptor sequences come from a middle-aged woman in good health and CMV-seropositive. Both conserved end residues are part of each CDR3. A D gene is named only where the DNA matches it firmly. Size is omitted from some rows. Given values are once, few, many or a class for expanded clones.

>-|TRBD1|TRBJ1-6|TRBV25-1
TGTGCCAGCAGTGCCGGACAGGGACTGCCGAATTCACCCCTCCACTTT
CASSAGQGLPNSPLHF
>-|TRBD2|TRBJ2-4|TRBV5-1
TGCGCCAGCAGCTCCCTAGCGGGAGACAACATTCAGTACTTC
CASSSLAGDNIQYF
>-|TRBD1|TRBJ1-2|TRBV5-4
TGTGCCAGCACCCCGGACAGGGTCGGCTATGGCTACACCTTC
CASTPDRVGYGYTF
>-|-|TRBJ2-3|TRBV5-4
TGTGCCAGCAGCTTGGTATTCACAGATACGCAGTATTTT
CASSLVFTDTQYF
>-|TRBD2|TRBJ2-7|TRBV5-4
TGTGCCAGCAGGTTCGGGCTAGCGGGAGAAGAGCAGTACTTC
CASRFGLAGEEQYF
>-|-|TRBJ1-1|TRBV7-3
TGTGCCAGCAGCTTAGGGGGGGTATCCACTGAAGCTTTCTTT
CASSLGGVSTEAFF
>-|-|TRBJ1-3|TRBV5-1
TGCGCCAGCAGCTTGGGATCCAGAAGCTCTGGAAACACCATATATTTT
CASSLGSRSSGNTIYF
>-|TRBD2|TRBJ2-1|TRBV5-1
TGCGCCAGCAGCTCCCGGACCGGGACTAGCTCCTACAATGAGCAGTTCTTC
CASSSRTGTSSYNEQFF
>-|TRBD2|TRBJ2-7|TRBV28
TGTGCCAGCAGGGAAGTAGCGGGAGTCCACGAGCAGTACTTC
CASREVAGVHEQYF
>-|-|TRBJ1-1|TRBV28
TGTGCCAGCAGTTTTTTCGCTGAAGCTTTCTTT
CASSFFAEAFF
>-|TRBD2|TRBJ2-1|TRBV18
TGTGCCAGCTCACCCCTATGGGGACTAGGTCGCTACAATGAGCAGTTCTTC
CASSPLWGLGRYNEQFF
>-|TRBD2|TRBJ2-2|TRBV7-9
TGTGCCAGCAGCTTAGCGGGAGGGGCCGGGGAGCTGTTTTTT
CASSLAGGAGELFF
>once|TRBD2|TRBJ2-5|TRBV11-2
TGTGCCAGCAGCTTCAACAGCGGGAGGGAGACCCAGTACTTC
CASSFNSGRETQYF
>-|-|TRBJ2-3|TRBV18
TGTGCCAGCTCACCTCAAAACAGGCTGAGCACAGATACGCAGTATTTT
CASSPQNRLSTDTQYF
>few|-|TRBJ1-5|TRBV5-8
TGTGCCAGCAGCCTAGAGGGGGGGTATCAGCCCCAGCATTTT
CASSLEGGYQPQHF
>-|TRBD1|TRBJ2-7|TRBV19
TGTGCCAGTAGTATAGGGACAGGGGAATCCTACGAGCAGTACTTC
CASSIGTGESYEQYF